Listed below are T cell receptor beta chains from one sample, sequenced in a study of control samples from healthy donors and cancer patients. The protocol was immunoSEQ multiplex PCR, while the TCRdb copy is restricted to in-frame clones and leaves out a portion. The sample shows 150,000 to 180,000 clones, approximately 93% of them seen only once. Sample: blood. All receptors derive from a man aged 35-49 years in good health. Each CDR3 is given with its conserved first and last residue. Each record gives: J gene, V gene, D gene, clone size, CDR3 DNA, CDR3 protein. A D gene is named only where the DNA matches it firmly. A clone size is listed for some rows: how often the clone was seen (once, few, many), or a class if it is expanded.

>TRBJ1-2|TRBV30|.|once
TGTGCCGGGGAGACAGATCCTCCTAACTATGGCTACACCTTC
CAGETDPPNYGYTF
>TRBJ2-5|TRBV7-7|.|.
TGTGCCAGCAGCTTGGGGCTGACTAGGGAAGAGACCCAGTACTTC
CASSLGLTREETQYF
>TRBJ1-1|TRBV7-9|TRBD1|.
TGTGCCAGTTCAACGGACAGGCTGAACACTGAAGCTTTCTTT
CASSTDRLNTEAFF
>TRBJ2-7|TRBV27|.|.
TGTGCCAGCAGATACCGGACAGGCGCGGGAGAGCAGTACTTC
CASRYRTGAGEQYF
>TRBJ2-7|TRBV9|.|.
TGTGCCAGCAGCATCGACAACTACGAGCAGTACTTC
CASSIDNYEQYF
>TRBJ2-2|TRBV5-1|.|.
TGCGCCAGCAGCTGGAACACCGGGGAGCTGTTTTTT
CASSWNTGELFF
>TRBJ1-2|TRBV6-6|.|.
TGTGCCAGCAGGGCATACACAGGGTATCAGGGCTACACCTTC
CASRAYTGYQGYTF
>TRBJ1-1|TRBV11-2|.|.
TGTGCCAGCAGCTCTCCCGGGACGAACACTGAAGCTTTCTTT
CASSSPGTNTEAFF
>TRBJ1-5|TRBV2|TRBD1|.
TGTGCCAGCAGTGGAACCCCTTCAGGGGGGATTCAGCCCCAGCATTTT
CASSGTPSGGIQPQHF
>TRBJ1-6|TRBV14|.|.
TGTGCCAGCAGCCAAGATAATTTATCACCCCTCCACTTT
CASSQDNLSPLHF
>TRBJ2-5|TRBV18|.|.
TGTGCCAGCTCACCCATCGCCTTGGGCCCTGAAGAGACCCAGTACTTC
CASSPIALGPEETQYF
>TRBJ2-7|TRBV18|.|.
TGTGCCAGCTCACTAGGGGGAAGCACCTACGAGCAGTACTTC
CASSLGGSTYEQYF
>TRBJ2-5|TRBV6-5|.|once
TGTGCCAGCAGTCACGGACATCAGAGCCAAGAGACCCAGTACTTC
CASSHGHQSQETQYF
>TRBJ1-6|TRBV27|TRBD1|.
TGTGCCAGCAGTTTACGTCGACAGGGAAATTCACCCCTCCACTTT
CASSLRRQGNSPLHF
>TRBJ2-1|TRBV10-3|.|.
TGTGCCATCAGTGAGGCCGAAAGCTCCTACAATGAGCAGTTCTTC
CAISEAESSYNEQFF
>TRBJ1-4|TRBV19|.|.
TGTGCCAGTAGTATAAGTTCAAGGAATGAAAAACTGTTTTTT
CASSISSRNEKLFF
>TRBJ2-7|TRBV4-3|.|.
TGCGCCAGCAGCCAAGAGTCCAGAGACTACGAGCAGTACTTC
CASSQESRDYEQYF
>TRBJ2-1|TRBV27|.|few
TGTGCCAGCAGTTTAGGGGGACTCCCATACAATGAGCAGTTCTTC
CASSLGGLPYNEQFF
>TRBJ2-1|TRBV29-1|.|.
TGCAGCGTTGCACACGGTCTCAATGAGCAGTTCTTC
CSVAHGLNEQFF
>TRBJ2-3|TRBV6-1|TRBD2|.
TGTGCCAGCAGTGAAACCGGACTAGCGGGGTGGACAGATACGCAGTATTTT
CASSETGLAGWTDTQYF
>TRBJ2-7|TRBV21-1|.|.
TGTGCCAGCAGCAAAGGGGGGACAGGAGGGGCTGTCGAGCAGTACTTC
CASSKGGTGGAVEQYF
>TRBJ2-2|TRBV6-5|.|.
TGTGCCAGCAGTTTTTTGGGGGTAGACACCGGGGAGCTGTTTTTT
CASSFLGVDTGELFF
>TRBJ1-5|TRBV5-5|TRBD1|.
TGTGCCAGCAGCTTGGGGCTTCCGGGACAGGATAGCAATCAGCCCCAGCATTTT
CASSLGLPGQDSNQPQHF
>TRBJ1-2|TRBV14|.|.
TGTGCCAGCAGCCAAGAAGGAGGGTTGGGCGGCTACACCTTC
CASSQEGGLGGYTF
>TRBJ2-1|TRBV5-1|.|.
TGCGCCAGCAGCTTGGCAGGGGCCTACAATGAGCAGTTCTTC
CASSLAGAYNEQFF
>TRBJ1-2|TRBV25-1|.|.
TGTGCCAGCAGTGAATCGGGGGTAGTGCGTTCCGGCTACACCTTC
CASSESGVVRSGYTF
>TRBJ2-1|TRBV3-1/TRBV3-2|.|.
TGTGCCAGCAGCCCTAGTGTGATGGGCGGTAACAATGAGCAGTTCTTC
CASSPSVMGGNNEQFF
>TRBJ1-1|TRBV11-2|.|.
TGTGCCAGCAGCTCCCCCCGGGCGGGGAACACTGAAGCTTTCTTT
CASSSPRAGNTEAFF
>TRBJ1-5|TRBV28|TRBD1|once
TGTGCCAGCAGCCGTCCGACAGGGGTTCCTACCTATAGCAATCAGCCCCAGCATTTT
CASSRPTGVPTYSNQPQHF
>TRBJ1-5|TRBV28|.|.
TGTGCCAGCAGTGGGGGGAATCAGCCCCAGCATTTT
CASSGGNQPQHF
>TRBJ2-3|TRBV24-1|TRBD1|.
TGTGCCACCAGTGACCGACAGGGGGGGGGCACAGATACGCAGTATTTT
CATSDRQGGGTDTQYF
>TRBJ2-7|TRBV7-8|.|.
TGTGCCAGCAGCCGAGACCACAGGGCTACCTACGAGCAGTACTTC
CASSRDHRATYEQYF
>TRBJ2-3|TRBV29-1|.|.
TGCAGCGTGGCCCCTAGGGCGGTGGGCACAGATACGCAGTATTTT
CSVAPRAVGTDTQYF
>TRBJ2-1|TRBV6-2/TRBV6-3|.|.
TGTGCCAGCAGTGGCCCCCCCATCGGGGTAAGGTCCTACAATGAGCAGTTCTTC
CASSGPPIGVRSYNEQFF
>TRBJ2-2|TRBV5-1|TRBD2|.
TGCGCCAGCAGCTTGGGACTAGCGGGGACCACCGGGGAGCTGTTTTTT
CASSLGLAGTTGELFF
>TRBJ1-1|TRBV18|.|.
TGTGCCAGCTCACAAGGCTACGGGAACACTGAAGCTTTCTTT
CASSQGYGNTEAFF
>TRBJ1-4|TRBV6-1|.|.
TGTGCCAGCAGTGAAGGTAGCGCGGCAACTAATGAAAAACTGTTTTTT
CASSEGSAATNEKLFF
>TRBJ2-1|TRBV6-5|TRBD2|.
TGTGCCAGCAGGGCCGCTAGCGGGGGGTCTAATGAGCAGTTCTTC
CASRAASGGSNEQFF
>TRBJ2-3|TRBV3-1/TRBV3-2|TRBD2|.
TGTGCCAGCAGGGAGCGGGGGCGAGTCGATACGCAGTATTTT
CASRERGRVDTQYF